Detailed here is one T cell receptor (beta chain). The CDR3 sequence is 13 residues long. V was cut by 2 bases and J by 6 bases, with 11 bases left in between. Germline CDR1 is SGHRS and CDR2 is YFSETQ. Sequenced by immunoSEQ multiplex PCR; TCRdb stores in-frame clones only, minus some. The sample lists 90,000 or so clones; around 93% were seen once. This record comes from a study of T cell changes during pregnancy in multiple sclerosis. Sequenced material: peripheral blood, taken before pregnancy. This clonotype was sampled from a female donor with multiple sclerosis, enrolled in a pregnancy study. This chain links TRBV5-1 with TRBJ1-1; a weak D match, TRBD1 (6 bases). The CDR3 DNA follows: TGCGCCAGCAGCTTATCACGGACAGCTGAAGCTTTCTTT. This gives the protein CASSLSRTAEAFF.